One sample yielded the 3 T cell receptor beta chains listed below, sequenced in a study of blood T cell repertoires in COVID-19. Clones were sequenced by immunoSEQ multiplex PCR, and TCRdb holds only the in-frame ones, with some missing. The sample lists 350,000 or so clones; 90% were seen once. Sequences were obtained from peripheral blood. The receptors here all came from a man between 18 and 29 years old with active or convalescent COVID-19.

J is TRBJ1-2 and V is TRBV24-1; D ambiguous. V was clipped by 5 bases and J by 8 bases, with 11 bases between them. CDR3 length: 12 amino acids. Per germline, CDR1 KGHDR and CDR2 SFDVKD. CDR3 residues: CATSVSFVGYTF. The CDR3 bases are TGTGCCACCAGTGTCTCCTTTGTGGGCTACACCTTC.

The genes are TRBV7-2 and TRBJ1-2, with 11 bases lining up with TRBD1. Germline V gene lookup returns CDR1 SGHTA and CDR2 FQGNSA. This CDR3 comprises 14 residues. The trim removed 4 bases at V and 8 bases at J, leaving 6 bases unmatched. CDR3 loop: CASSSGQGEEGYTF. The CDR3 DNA sequence: TGTGCCAGCAGCTCGGGACAGGGGGAGGAGGGCTACACCTTC.

This chain joins TRBV18 and TRBJ2-5, with a tentative D call TRBD2 (6 bases). The CDR3 loop spans 17 amino acids. CDR1 KGHSH and CDR2 LQKENI come from the germline V gene. Trimming took off 1 base at V and 4 bases at J, with 19 bases between the two ends. As DNA, the CDR3 is TGTGCCAGCTCACCACGGTCTCCGGGGACTTTGGGAGAGACCCAGTACTTC. Its protein is CASSPRSPGTLGETQYF.